This T cell receptor (beta chain) originates from a study of Ad26.COV2.S vaccination and SARS-CoV-2 variants. Trimming took off 5 bases at V and 6 bases at J, with 11 bases between the two ends. There are 12 residues in the CDR3. Looked up from germline, CDR1 is LGHDT and CDR2 is YNNKEL (reference sequence). The treatment is: 15 to 20 received Ad26.COV2.S at low or high dose, single or two shots; roughly 5 received placebo; per-sample allocation not given. Sampling occurred on day 63 after the first vaccine or placebo injection. Here immunoSEQ multiplex PCR was the method, and the copy in TCRdb shows in-frame clones only, minus some. Among around 300,000 clones listed, less than 90% were seen once.

This chain links TRBV3-1 (or the pseudogene TRBV3-2) with TRBJ2-7; possibly TRBD2 for D (5 bases). This receptor was taken from a person between 18 and 59 years old who received the Ad26.COV2.S COVID-19 vaccine or a placebo. Sequencing was performed on peripheral blood, taken in a trial of Ad26.COV2.S vaccine versus placebo. The CDR3 loop reads CASSSERREQYF. As DNA, the CDR3 is TGTGCCAGCAGCTCGGAGCGGCGCGAGCAGTACTTC.